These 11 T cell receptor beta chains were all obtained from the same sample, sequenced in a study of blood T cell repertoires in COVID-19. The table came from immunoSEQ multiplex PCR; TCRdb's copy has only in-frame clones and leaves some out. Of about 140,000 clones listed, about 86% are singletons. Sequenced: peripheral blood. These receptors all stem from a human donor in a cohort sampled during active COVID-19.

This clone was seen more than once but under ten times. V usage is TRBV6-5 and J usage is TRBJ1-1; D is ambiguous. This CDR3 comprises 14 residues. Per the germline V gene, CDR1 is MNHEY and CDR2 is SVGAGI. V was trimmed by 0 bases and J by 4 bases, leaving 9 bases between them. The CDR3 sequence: CASSYSEGPTEAFF. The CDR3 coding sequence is TGTGCCAGCAGTTACTCCGAGGGCCCCACTGAAGCTTTCTTT.

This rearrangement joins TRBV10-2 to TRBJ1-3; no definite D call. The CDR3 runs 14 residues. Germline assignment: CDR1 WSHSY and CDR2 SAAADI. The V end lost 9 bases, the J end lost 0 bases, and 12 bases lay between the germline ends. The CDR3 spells CASSVGDSGNTIYF. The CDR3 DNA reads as TGCGCCAGTTCGGTCGGGGACTCTGGAAACACCATATATTTT.

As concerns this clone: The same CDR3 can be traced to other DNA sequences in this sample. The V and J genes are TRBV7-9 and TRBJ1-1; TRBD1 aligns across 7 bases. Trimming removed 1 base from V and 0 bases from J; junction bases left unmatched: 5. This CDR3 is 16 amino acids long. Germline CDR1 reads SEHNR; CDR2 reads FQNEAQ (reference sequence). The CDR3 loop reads CASSLGQGRMNTEAFF. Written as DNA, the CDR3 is TGTGCCAGCAGCTTAGGACAGGGTCGCATGAACACTGAAGCTTTCTTT.

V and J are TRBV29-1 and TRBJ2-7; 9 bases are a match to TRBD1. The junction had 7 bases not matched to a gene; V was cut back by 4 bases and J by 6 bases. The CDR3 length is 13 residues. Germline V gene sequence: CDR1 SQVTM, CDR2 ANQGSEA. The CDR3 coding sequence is TGCAGCGTTGTCAGGGACAGGGTTGCCGAGCAGTACTTC. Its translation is CSVVRDRVAEQYF.

This CDR3 is CASSLTPSGREAQYF. The CDR3 DNA follows: TGCGCCAGCAGCCTCACGCCTAGCGGGCGGGAGGCCCAGTACTTC. The chain links TRBV5-1 to TRBJ2-5, with TRBD2 identical over 8 bases. The ends lost 4 bases at V and 9 bases at J; junction bases unmatched: 14. This CDR3 has 15 amino acids. The V gene's germline CDR1 is SGHRS and CDR2 YFSETQ.

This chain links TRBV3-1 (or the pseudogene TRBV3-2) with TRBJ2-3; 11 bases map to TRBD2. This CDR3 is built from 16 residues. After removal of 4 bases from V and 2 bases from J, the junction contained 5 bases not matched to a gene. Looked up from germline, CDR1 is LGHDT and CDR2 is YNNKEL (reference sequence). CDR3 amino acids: CASSLGTSGNTDTQYF. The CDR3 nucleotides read TGTGCCAGCAGCCTCGGGACTAGCGGAAACACAGATACGCAGTATTTT.

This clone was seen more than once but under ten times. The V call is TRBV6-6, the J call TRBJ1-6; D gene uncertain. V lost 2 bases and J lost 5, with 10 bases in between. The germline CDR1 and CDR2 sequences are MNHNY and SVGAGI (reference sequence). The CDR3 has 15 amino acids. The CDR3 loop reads CASSYGYSDNSPLHF. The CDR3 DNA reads TGTGCCAGCAGTTACGGTTATTCGGATAATTCACCCCTCCACTTT.

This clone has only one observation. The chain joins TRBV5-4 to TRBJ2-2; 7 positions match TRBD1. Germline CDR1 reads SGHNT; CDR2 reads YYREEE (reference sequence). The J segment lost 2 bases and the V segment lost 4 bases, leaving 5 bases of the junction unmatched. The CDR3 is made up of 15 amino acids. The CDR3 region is CASSRDSRNTGELFF. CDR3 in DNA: TGTGCCAGCAGCCGGGACAGCCGCAACACCGGGGAGCTGTTTTTT. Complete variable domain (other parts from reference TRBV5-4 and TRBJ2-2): ETGVTQSPTHLIKTRGQQVTLRCSSQSGHNTVSWYQQALGQGPQFIFQYYREEENGRGNFPPRFSGLQFPNYSSELNVNALELDDSALYLCASSRDSRNTGELFFGEGSRLTVL.

The CDR3 loop reads CASSILSMGANEQFF. The CDR3 DNA is TGTGCCAGTAGTATTCTAAGCATGGGGGCCAATGAGCAGTTCTTC. V usage is TRBV19 and J usage is TRBJ2-1, with D perhaps matching TRBD1 (6 bases). Germline CDR1 LNHDA, CDR2 SQIVND (reference sequence). CDR3 length: 15 amino acids. Trimming removed 3 bases from V and 6 bases from J, with 15 bases in between.

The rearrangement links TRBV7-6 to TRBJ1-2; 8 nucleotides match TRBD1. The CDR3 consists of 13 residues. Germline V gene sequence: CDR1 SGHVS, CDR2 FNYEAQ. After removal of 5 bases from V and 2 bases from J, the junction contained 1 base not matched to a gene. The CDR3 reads CASSRTGNYGYTF. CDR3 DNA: TGTGCCAGCAGCCGGACAGGGAACTATGGCTACACCTTC.

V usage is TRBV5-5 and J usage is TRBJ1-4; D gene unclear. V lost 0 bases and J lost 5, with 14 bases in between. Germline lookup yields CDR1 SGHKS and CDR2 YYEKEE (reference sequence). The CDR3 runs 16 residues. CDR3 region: CASSLARGLGNEKLFF. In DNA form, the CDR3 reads TGTGCCAGCAGCTTGGCTCGAGGGTTGGGGAATGAAAAACTGTTTTTT.